The TCR beta chain under discussion was sequenced for a study of blood T cell repertoires in COVID-19. Background on the study: Sites across the United States, Italy and Spain contributed samples from acute and convalescent COVID-19. The analysed material was cDNA or gDNA that came from T cells, B-cell-depleted T cells, or PBMCs.

Trimming took off 7 bases at V and 0 bases at J, with 9 bases between the two ends. The CDR3 is 13 residues long. Germline CDR1 and CDR2: MNHNY and SVGAGI (reference sequence). Under the authors' procedure: Using reference gene primer amplification, nucleated cell counts were estimated. TCRdb's table, derived via immunoSEQ multiplex PCR, lists solely in-frame clones and lacks some. Clonal size and the V and J genes are those of that table, whereas D and trimming came from the DNA. There are 90,000 to 130,000 clones in the sample; approximately 85% occur only once, and approximately 1.5% lies in the top ten.

The chain joins TRBV6-6 to TRBJ1-1; D not resolved. The material sequenced was peripheral blood. The source is a man aged 40-50 years with acute or convalescent COVID-19. This CDR3 reads CASISYLNTEAFF. In DNA, the CDR3 is TGTGCCAGCATTTCCTACTTGAACACTGAAGCTTTCTTT.